The 30 T cell receptor beta chains given below trace back to one sample, sequenced in a study of blood T cell repertoires in COVID-19. Produced via immunoSEQ multiplex PCR; TCRdb's table is partial and in-frame only. The sample carries 110,000 to 150,000 clones, roughly 80% recorded once. The sequencing sample was made of PBMCs or T cells enriched from blood (not recorded which). Receptor source: a woman in her 50s who had recovered from COVID-19.

In its sample, this clone was seen a few times. The genes are TRBV5-5 and TRBJ2-7, with 11 bases matching TRBD1. The CDR3 length is 16 residues. The V gene's germline CDR1 is SGHKS and CDR2 YYEKEE (reference sequence). Losses at the gene ends were 1 base for V and 2 bases for J; bases not matched to a gene: 5. CDR3 nucleotide sequence: TGTGCCAGCAGCTTGTCCTGGACAGGGGGCGCCTACGAGCAGTACTTC. Translation: CASSLSWTGGAYEQYF.

The chain has TRBV4-1 and TRBJ1-2, with TRBD1 matching 7 bases. The V gene end was trimmed by 3 bases and the J gene end by 5 bases; junction bases not matched to a gene: 9. The CDR3 consists of 15 residues. Germline-derived CDR1 and CDR2 are MGHRA and YSYEKL. DNA of the CDR3: TGCGCCAGCAGCCACGACCCCGGGACAGATTATGGCTACACCTTC. It is translated as CASSHDPGTDYGYTF.

This sequence joins TRBV7-2 and TRBJ2-3, with D possibly TRBD1 on 6 matching bases. Deletions cut 5 bases from V and 0 bases from J, with 12 bases between. The germline V gene encodes CDR1 SGHTA and CDR2 FQGNSA. The CDR3 is 15 amino acids. Written as DNA, the CDR3 is TGTGCCAGCAGCCCTTGGGGGCATAGCACAGATACGCAGTATTTT. Translating it yields CASSPWGHSTDTQYF.

V is TRBV2 and J is TRBJ1-6, with 10 nucleotides matching TRBD1. The ends lost 7 bases at V and 6 bases at J; junction bases unmatched: 6. Germline CDR1 is SNHLY and CDR2 is FYNNEI. The CDR3 consists of 15 residues. This chain's CDR3 is CASNPDRGINSPLHF. The CDR3 DNA sequence: TGTGCCAGCAATCCGGACAGGGGGATTAATTCACCCCTCCACTTT.

CDR3 sequence reads: CASSFRSGGVDTQYF. CDR3 nucleotides: TGTGCCAGCAGCTTCCGTAGCGGGGGGGTAGATACGCAGTATTTT. This chain uses TRBV7-3 with TRBJ2-3, with 11 bases that match TRBD2. Germline V gene sequence: CDR1 SGHTA, CDR2 FQGTGA. V dropped 3 bases and J dropped 5; count of bases not matched to a gene: 4. CDR3 length equals 15 residues.

This chain uses TRBV28 with TRBJ1-6; 11 nucleotides agree with TRBD1. The CDR3 runs to 17 residues. The germline V gene has CDR1 MDHEN and CDR2 SYDVKM. V was clipped by 2 bases and J by 3 bases; unmatched bases: 3. CDR3 loop: CASSLRTGGNYNSPLHF. The CDR3 bases are TGTGCCAGCAGTTTAAGGACAGGGGGCAACTATAATTCACCCCTCCACTTT.

Here the CDR3 reads CASSLVLSYEQYF. In nucleotides, the CDR3 is TGTGCCAGCAGTTTAGTTTTATCCTACGAGCAGTACTTC. The V and J genes are TRBV12-3 or TRBV12-4 and TRBJ2-7; D is ambiguous. This CDR3 is 13 amino acids long. Trimming stripped 1 base from V and 1 base from J, with 5 bases between.

The chain carries TRBV3-1 (or the pseudogene TRBV3-2) and TRBJ2-4; 11 nucleotides match TRBD2. Germline V lookup: CDR1 LGHDT, CDR2 YNNKEL (reference sequence). V shed 0 bases, J shed 1 base, and the junction held 8 bases outside the gene matches. This CDR3 contains 19 residues. The CDR3, as DNA: TGTGCCAGCAGCCAAGATTCTAGCGGGGGGTATATGGCCAAAAACATTCAGTACTTC. Protein product: CASSQDSSGGYMAKNIQYF.

V usage is TRBV13 and J usage is TRBJ1-1; 9 bases agree with TRBD1. This CDR3 comprises 15 residues. V lost 4 bases, J lost 3 bases, and 6 bases stayed unmatched. From germline, CDR1 is PRHDT and CDR2 FYEKMQ (reference sequence). The CDR3 bases are TGTGCCAGCAGCTCCACGACAGGGGGGTACACTGAAGCTTTCTTT. Translation gives CASSSTTGGYTEAFF. The variable domain in full, completed from reference TRBV13 and TRBJ1-1, reads AAGVIQSPRHLIKEKRETATLKCYPIPRHDTVYWYQQGPGQDPQFLISFYEKMQSDKGSIPDRFSAQQFSDYHSELNMSSLELGDSALYFCASSSTTGGYTEAFFGQGTRLTVV.

The rearrangement joins TRBV15 to TRBJ1-2; 8 nucleotides align to TRBD1. This CDR3 has 14 amino acids. CDR1 is LNHNV, CDR2 YYDKDF, per germline (reference sequence). Unmatched junction bases numbered 4, after V lost 1 base and J lost 6 bases. The CDR3 spells CATSRGPGGDGYTF. The CDR3 bases are TGTGCCACCAGCAGAGGTCCAGGGGGCGATGGCTACACCTTC.

The table lists this clone with a few counts. V is TRBV6-4 and J is TRBJ2-3; 9 nucleotides line up with TRBD2. Germline loops: CDR1 MRHNA, CDR2 SNTAGT. V trimming: 4 bases; J trimming: 1 base; junction bases outside the gene matches: 3. This CDR3 comprises 15 residues. CDR3 sequence reads: CASSVSSGGTDTQYF. As DNA, the CDR3 is TGTGCCAGCAGTGTTTCTAGCGGGGGCACAGATACGCAGTATTTT.

V gene TRBV4-2 combines with J gene TRBJ1-6; TRBD1 might be the D (6 bases). This CDR3 comprises 15 residues. Trimming took 6 bases from V and 8 from J, leaving 17 bases between them. Germline V gives CDR1 LGHNA, CDR2 YNFKEQ. The CDR3 sequence: CASRLGAGTDSPLHF. Here the CDR3 DNA reads TGTGCCAGCAGACTGGGGGCAGGCACCGATTCACCCCTCCACTTT.

The chain uses TRBV2 and TRBJ1-4, with a possible D match to TRBD1 (5 bases). The CDR3 has 15 amino acids. The V gene's germline CDR1 is SNHLY and CDR2 FYNNEI. The ends were cut back, 2 bases at V and 7 bases at J, with 14 bases in the middle. Here the CDR3 DNA reads TGTGCCAGCAGTGAATCCCCGGGGGAGCTTGAAAAACTGTTTTTT. Protein: CASSESPGELEKLFF.

This clone was counted ten times or more. The chain has TRBV10-3 and TRBJ1-5, with D maybe TRBD1 (5 bases). The germline V gene encodes CDR1 ENHRY and CDR2 SYGVKD. Trimming pared 2 bases from V and 2 bases from J, leaving 7 bases between. CDR3 length: 14 residues. The CDR3 bases are TGTGCCATCAGTGAGGGGGCGGGCAATCAGCCCCAGCATTTT. Translation: CAISEGAGNQPQHF.

V and J are TRBV7-8 and TRBJ1-1, with 10 bases aligning to TRBD1. J lost 6 bases, V lost 5 bases, and 18 bases had no gene match. The CDR3 consists of 18 residues. The germline V gene encodes CDR1 SGHVS and CDR2 FQNEAQ. The DNA for the CDR3 is TGTGCCAGCAGCCATAGGGAGACAGGGGGCGCGTTGGGCCCTGAAGCTTTCTTT. It codes for CASSHRETGGALGPEAFF.

This clone was observed once. This chain joins TRBV19 and TRBJ1-1; no clear D. This CDR3 contains 17 residues. V shed 0 bases and J shed 0 bases, with 14 bases lying between them. Germline V gene data show CDR1 as LNHDA and CDR2 as SQIVND (reference sequence). CDR3 DNA sequence: TGTGCCAGTAGTATAGATCATGAGGGATCTTTGAACACTGAAGCTTTCTTT. Its translation: CASSIDHEGSLNTEAFF.

The J gene is TRBJ2-4, the V gene TRBV30; 9 bases align to TRBD1. V trimming: 2 bases; J trimming: 2 bases; junction bases outside the gene matches: 1. Looked up from germline, CDR1 is GTSNPN and CDR2 is SVGIG (reference sequence). This CDR3 has 14 amino acids. DNA for the CDR3: TGTGCCTGGAGTTACAGGGGGCCCAAAAACATTCAGTACTTC. Its translation is CAWSYRGPKNIQYF.

V gene TRBV10-3 combines with J gene TRBJ2-1; D is perhaps TRBD2 (6 bases). The CDR3 contains 16 residues. Germline CDR1 and CDR2: ENHRY and SYGVKD. The V gene lost 0 bases and the J gene lost 2 bases, with 11 bases spanning the gap. The CDR3 region has the DNA TGTGCCATCAGTGAGTCTATCGGGAGAACCTACAATGAGCAGTTCTTC. This sequence encodes CAISESIGRTYNEQFF.

The rearrangement uses TRBV7-8 and TRBJ1-5, with TRBD1 as a possible D gene (5 bases). There are 16 residues in the CDR3. The V gene's germline CDR1 is SGHVS and CDR2 FQNEAQ. V shed 0 bases and J shed 0 bases, with 9 bases lying between them. CDR3 in DNA: TGTGCCAGCAGCTTAGCGTCAGGGAATAGCAATCAGCCCCAGCATTTT. It codes for CASSLASGNSNQPQHF.

The rearrangement joins TRBV7-2 to TRBJ2-5; D is undetermined. The germline CDR1 and CDR2 sequences are SGHTA and FQGNSA. The CDR3 runs to 14 residues. V gave up 3 bases and J gave up 3 bases, with 11 bases separating them. The CDR3 DNA sequence: TGTGCCAGCAGCTTTTCCGGGTTGGAAGAGACCCAGTACTTC. Translating it yields CASSFSGLEETQYF.

This chain uses TRBV7-7 with TRBJ2-3; D might be TRBD2 (6 bases). The CDR3 consists of 14 residues. V gave up 5 bases and J gave up 0 bases, with 9 bases separating them. CDR1 is SSHAT, CDR2 FNYEAQ, per germline (reference sequence). Here the CDR3 reads CASSPSGSTDTQYF. In nucleotides, the CDR3 is TGTGCCAGCAGCCCCAGCGGGAGCACAGATACGCAGTATTTT.

This chain joins TRBV27 and TRBJ1-2; D remains unclear. This CDR3 region has 15 residues. V was cut by 3 bases and J by 7 bases, with 18 bases left in between. In germline, CDR1 is MNHEY, CDR2 SMNVEV (reference sequence). The CDR3 coding sequence is TGTGCCAGCAGTTTTAAAACCGGGCCCCGGGGTGGCTACACCTTC. Translated: CASSFKTGPRGGYTF.

The chain carries TRBV2 and TRBJ2-7; TRBD2 agrees at 11 bases. The CDR3 spans 16 residues. Germline trimming cut 1 base from V and 3 bases from J; bases unmatched to any gene: 5. Germline V gene lookup returns CDR1 SNHLY and CDR2 FYNNEI. The CDR3 region is CASSEGLAGGFYEQYV. CDR3 DNA: TGTGCCAGCAGTGAAGGGCTAGCGGGGGGTTTCTACGAGCAGTACGTC.

This chain's CDR3 is CASSMAGTEAFF. The CDR3 DNA is TGTGCCAGTAGTATGGCAGGCACTGAAGCTTTCTTT. The V call is TRBV19, the J call TRBJ1-1; D gene unclear. V was shortened by 3 bases and J by 4 bases, with 6 bases between the two germline ends. This CDR3 is built from 12 residues. CDR1 LNHDA and CDR2 SQIVND come from the germline V gene (reference sequence). The full variable domain, rest sourced from reference TRBV19 and TRBJ1-1, is DGGITQSPKYLFRKEGQNVTLSCEQNLNHDAMYWYRQDPGQGLRLIYYSQIVNDFQKGDIAEGYSVSREKKESFPLTVTSAQKNPTAFYLCASSMAGTEAFFGQGTRLTVV.

The CDR3 nucleotides are TGTGCCAGCAGCCTCCCTACTGTTCAGAACACTGAAGCTTTCTTT. This gives the protein CASSLPTVQNTEAFF. The V and J genes are TRBV5-4 and TRBJ1-1, with no clear D. CDR3 length: 15 amino acids. Germline lookup yields CDR1 SGHNT and CDR2 YYREEE (reference sequence). The germline V and J ends were trimmed by 4 bases and 1 base, with 14 bases remaining between them.

The chain uses TRBV19 and TRBJ2-1, with 15 bases identical to TRBD2. The germline gives CDR1 LNHDA, CDR2 SQIVND (reference sequence). V lost 6 bases, J lost 3 bases, and 9 bases stayed unmatched. The CDR3 totals 18 residues. CDR3 in DNA: TGTGCCAGTAGGCGGACTAGCGGGGGGGCCGGGGACTACAATGAGCAGTTCTTC. Encoded protein: CASRRTSGGAGDYNEQFF.

Details on this clone: One junction end does not reproduce the germline sequence, and a read error may be involved. V is TRBV5-1 and J is TRBJ1-1, with D perhaps TRBD1 (6 bases). There are 12 residues in the CDR3. Germline V lookup: CDR1 SGHRS, CDR2 YFSETQ. CDR3: CASSLGGGLTLW. The CDR3 nucleotides read TGCGCCAGCAGCTTGGGTGGGGGCCTTACTCTTTGG.

V gene TRBV4-1 combines with J gene TRBJ2-7; D might be TRBD2 (5 bases). V was clipped by 0 bases and J by 7 bases, with 25 bases between them. The germline gives CDR1 MGHRA, CDR2 YSYEKL. There are 18 residues in the CDR3. The DNA for the CDR3 is TGCGCCAGCAGCCAAGATCTGATGGTCCCAACGCTAGGGAGAGAGCAGTACGTC. Translating gives CASSQDLMVPTLGREQYV.

The genes are TRBV24-1 and TRBJ2-1; maybe TRBD2 (5 bases). The germline V gene has CDR1 KGHDR and CDR2 SFDVKD. The CDR3 totals 14 residues. The V and J ends lost 4 bases and 1 base respectively, with 7 bases between them. The CDR3 region has the DNA TGTGCCACCAGTGACACGGGGTCCTACAATGAGCAGTTCTTC. It codes for CATSDTGSYNEQFF.

The chain uses TRBV24-1 and TRBJ2-7; D perhaps matches TRBD2 (5 bases). The CDR3 covers 14 residues. The V gene's germline CDR1 is KGHDR and CDR2 SFDVKD. The V end lost 0 bases, the J end lost 6 bases, and 11 bases lay between the germline ends. Here the CDR3 DNA reads TGTGCCACCAGTGATTTGAACGAGGGCCCCGAGCAGTACTTC. This translates into CATSDLNEGPEQYF.